This T cell receptor beta chain was sequenced in a study of shared clonotypes between healthy human individuals (dated by TCRdb to 2019 to 2021). Regarding the research as a whole: A couple of women and a few men aged 18 to 49 years were included in the cohort. For each donor, CD4 naive and CD4 memory were each run on three plates, CD8 naive on two plates, and CD8 memory on one plate. To increase sequencing depth and limit assay-specific biases, TCR repertoire library preparation and sequencing were carried out by different laboratories using diverse techniques. Blood TCR repertoires of roughly 5 healthy adults were deeply sequenced to estimate repertoire size and the extent of clonotype sharing between individuals. Between about 0.94 and 8.9 billion PBMCs per donor were obtained by leukapheresis. Study-level results and caveats: Incomplete sequencing was indicated by rarefaction of sorted-subset datasets, despite the large sequencing depth. Pairwise subsampling led to the expectation that sequencing depth would affect the degree of clonotype sharing among donors. Clonotypes shared by all four sorted-subset donors showed higher generation probabilities than non-shared clonotypes. Sampling was restricted to blood, and TCR repertoires in tissue are likely to differ from TCR repertoires in blood. Estimated clonotype richness was generally larger for naive than for memory subsets. Because the study included only a small number of donors, the genetic and exposure-history diversity represented was limited. Approximately 5% of naive CD4, roughly 3.5% of naive CD8, approximately 2% of memory CD4, and 0.4% of memory CD8 clonotypes were shared across a few donors.

To note about this clone: Its antigen is unknown. A much larger clone is a single base away; this may be a read error.

TCR CDR3 regions were amplified from genomic DNA by multiplex PCR using the deep immunoSEQ assay. Extracted genomic DNA from each cell subset was spread evenly across all wells of several immunoSEQ 96-well plates, with each plate serving as a replicate. For sorted subsets, each replicate PCR was loaded with around 200 ng genomic DNA, equivalent to roughly 30,000 T cell genomes. Purified libraries were quantified with a Qubit 3.0 fluorometer, sized on a Bioanalyzer 2100, and re-quantified with the KAPA Library Quantification kit. Every immunoSEQ 96-well plate was sequenced on a separate single-read 150-cycle Illumina NextSeq 550 flow cell. The authors' analysis ran thus. The immunoSEQ output contained only junctional sequences without quality scores, so filtering could not match that applied to full-length reads. To assign V/J genes and CDR3, sequences were annotated using PyIR, a Python wrapper for IgBLAST v1.9, with IMGT germline references. Reads were filtered out if the reads had weak V/J assignments (E-value above 1e-6), no CDR3, stop codons, out-of-frame junctions, or ambiguous translated residues. V3J clonotypes were defined as sequences sharing an identical inferred V gene, J gene, and CDR3 amino acid sequence. To compute the percentage overlap between repertoires, the number of shared unique clonotypes was divided by the size of the smaller repertoire. Repertoire richness was assessed with RTK rarefaction, the Chao1 estimator, and Recon v2.1 estimates of unobserved clonotypes. For all TCRbeta clonotypes obtained by the gDNA method from a few donors, generation probabilities were computed with OLGA. TCRdb mirrors the immuneACCESS table, restricted to in-frame sequences. Some clones are absent from its copies; in checked studies, under half trace to an unresolved V gene, and the reason for the others is unknown. V and J calls and clone size come straight from that table; D and trimming were deduced from the DNA. Present in this sample are about 1.1 million clones, around 78% of which were seen just once. The ten largest clones capture under 0.6% of the sample.

Donors were healthy HIV-negative adults with no recently reported acute infections or vaccinations. All donors were Caucasian adults living in Nashville, Tennessee, USA. CD4+ T cells were enriched by magnetic negative selection; naive cells were then positively selected on CD45RA, and the negative fraction formed the memory subset. Blood was collected by leukapheresis, and PBMCs were isolated by Ficoll-Histopaque density gradient centrifugation and then cryopreserved in liquid nitrogen vapor phase. Purity and quantity of every magnetically sorted T cell population were checked by analytical flow cytometry. From each sorted fraction, genomic DNA was isolated and quantified by UV absorbance on a Nanodrop 2000c. Sequenced input: memory CD4+ T cells from PBMCs. This specimen's cell subset or site label, interpreted: CD45RA-negative fraction. This clonotype was obtained from a man aged 18 to 29 in good health. Some clones in this sample may be carry-over from other donors' samples.

The CDR3 region has the sequence CASSVGWTDYEQYF. The sequence in DNA is TGTGCCAGCAGCGTAGGTTGGACAGACTACGAGCAGTACTTC. The receptor chain draws on TRBV9 and TRBJ2-7; TRBD1 is a weak D gene call, 6 bases matching. V was cut back by 0 bases and J by 3 bases, leaving a gap of 10 bases between them. Inclusive of the bounding cysteine and phenylalanine, the CDR3 is 14 residues long. Left in the record is the CDR3 DNA by itself, 42 bases read in frame from the first base. Looking up the germline V gene yields CDR1 SGDLS and CDR2 YYNGEE.